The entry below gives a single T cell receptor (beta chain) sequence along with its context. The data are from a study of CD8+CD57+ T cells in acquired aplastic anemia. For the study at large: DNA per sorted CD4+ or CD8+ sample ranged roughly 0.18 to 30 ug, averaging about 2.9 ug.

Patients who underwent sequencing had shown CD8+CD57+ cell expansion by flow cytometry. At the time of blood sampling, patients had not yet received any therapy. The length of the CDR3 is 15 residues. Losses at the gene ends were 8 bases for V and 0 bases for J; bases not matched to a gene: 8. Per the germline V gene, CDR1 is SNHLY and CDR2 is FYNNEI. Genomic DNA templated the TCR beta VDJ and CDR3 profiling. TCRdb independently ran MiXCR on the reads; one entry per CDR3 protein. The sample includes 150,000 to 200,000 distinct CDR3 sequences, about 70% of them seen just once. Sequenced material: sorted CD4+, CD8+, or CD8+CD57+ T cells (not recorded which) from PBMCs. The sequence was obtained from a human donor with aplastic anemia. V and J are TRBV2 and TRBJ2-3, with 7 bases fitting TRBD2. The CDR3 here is CASGRVFASTDTQYF. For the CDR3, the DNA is TGTGCCAGCGGGAGGGTCTTTGCTAGCACAGATACGCAGTATTTT.